This T cell receptor beta chain was sequenced during a study of human T cells and chemical hapten exposure. Germline V CDR1 and CDR2: KGHSH, LQKENI. The CDR3 covers 14 residues. V lost 5 bases and J lost 1; bases outside the gene matches: 4. TCRdb reprocessed the RACE reads via MiXCR and lists one record per CDR3 protein. The sample holds about 130,000 distinct CDR3 sequences, more than 7.5% seen once. Noted time point: healthy volunteer bleed at 2 weeks. Whole blood, unfractionated, served as the material for total RNA extraction. The chain carries TRBV18 and TRBJ1-1; 7 nucleotides align to TRBD1. This sequence was found in a male donor in good health. Some clones in this sample may be carry-over from other donors' samples. Specimen: whole blood. Written as DNA, the CDR3 is TGTGCCAGCTCAGAAGGGACAGCGAACACTGAAGCTTTCTTT. The encoded protein is CASSEGTANTEAFF.